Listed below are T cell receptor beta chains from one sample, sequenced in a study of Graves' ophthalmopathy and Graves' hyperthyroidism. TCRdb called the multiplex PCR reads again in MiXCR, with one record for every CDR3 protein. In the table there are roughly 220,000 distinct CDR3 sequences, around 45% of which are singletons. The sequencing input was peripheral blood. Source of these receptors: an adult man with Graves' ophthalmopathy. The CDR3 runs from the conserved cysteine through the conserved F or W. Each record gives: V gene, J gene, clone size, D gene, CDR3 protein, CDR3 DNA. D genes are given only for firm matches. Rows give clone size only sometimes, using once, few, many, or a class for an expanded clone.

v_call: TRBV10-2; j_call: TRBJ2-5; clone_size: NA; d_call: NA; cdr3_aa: CASSQEVRQTQYF; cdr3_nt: TGTGCCAGCAGCCAAGAGGTCCGGCAGACCCAGTACTTC
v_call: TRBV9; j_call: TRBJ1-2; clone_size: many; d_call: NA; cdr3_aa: CASSVMEAYGYTF; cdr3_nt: TGTGCCAGCAGCGTGATGGAGGCCTATGGCTACACCTTC
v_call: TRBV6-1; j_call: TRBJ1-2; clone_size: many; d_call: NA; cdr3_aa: CASSDNNYGYTF; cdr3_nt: TGTGCCAGCAGTGACAATAACTATGGCTACACCTTC
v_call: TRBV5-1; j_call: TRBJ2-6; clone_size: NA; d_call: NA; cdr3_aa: CASSVGSFSGANVLTF; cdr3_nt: TGCGCCAGCAGCGTTGGTTCATTCTCTGGGGCCAACGTCCTGACTTTC
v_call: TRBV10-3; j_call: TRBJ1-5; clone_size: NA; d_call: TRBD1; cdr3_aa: CATRTGGGNQPQHF; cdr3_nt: TGTGCCACCCGGACAGGGGGGGGAAATCAGCCCCAGCATTTT
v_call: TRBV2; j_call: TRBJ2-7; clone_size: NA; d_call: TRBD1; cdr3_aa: CASTGQGDEQYF; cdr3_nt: TGTGCCAGCACTGGACAGGGCGACGAGCAGTACTTC
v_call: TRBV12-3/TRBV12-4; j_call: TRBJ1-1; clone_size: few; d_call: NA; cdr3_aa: CASILSGARTAFF; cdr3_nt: TGTGCCAGCATTCTCTCAGGGGCGCGGACAGCTTTCTTT
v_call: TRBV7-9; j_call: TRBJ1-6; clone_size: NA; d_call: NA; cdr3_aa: CASNDNERYNSPLHF; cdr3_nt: TGTGCCAGCAACGATAACGAGCGGTATAATTCACCCCTCCACTTT
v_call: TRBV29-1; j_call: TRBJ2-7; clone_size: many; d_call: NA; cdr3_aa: CSVEDREGEQYF; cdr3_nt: TGCAGCGTTGAGGACAGGGAGGGCGAGCAGTACTTC
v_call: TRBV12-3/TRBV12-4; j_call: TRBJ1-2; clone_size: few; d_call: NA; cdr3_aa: CASSPDPDRSYTF; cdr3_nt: TGTGCCAGCAGCCCCGACCCTGATCGGAGCTACACCTTC
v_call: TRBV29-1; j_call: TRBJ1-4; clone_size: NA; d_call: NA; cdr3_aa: CSVGFSTNEELFF; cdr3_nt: TGCAGCGTTGGATTTTCAACTAATGAAGAACTGTTTTTT
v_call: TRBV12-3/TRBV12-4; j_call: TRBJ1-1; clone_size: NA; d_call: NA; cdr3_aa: CASNPPGYTEAFF; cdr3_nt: TGTGCCAGCAATCCTCCAGGGTATACTGAAGCTTTCTTT
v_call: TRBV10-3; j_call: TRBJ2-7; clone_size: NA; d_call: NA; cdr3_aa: CASSRLGASYEQYF; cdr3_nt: TGTGCCAGCAGTCGCCTCGGGGCTTCCTACGAGCAGTACTTC
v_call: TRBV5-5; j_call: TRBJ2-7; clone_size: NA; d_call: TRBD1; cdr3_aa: CASQGAPDEQYF; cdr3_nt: TGTGCCAGCCAGGGGGCTCCTGACGAGCAGTACTTC
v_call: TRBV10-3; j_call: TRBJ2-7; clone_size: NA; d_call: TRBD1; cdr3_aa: CATEEGAGEQYF; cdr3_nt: TGTGCCACCGAAGAGGGGGCCGGCGAGCAGTACTTC
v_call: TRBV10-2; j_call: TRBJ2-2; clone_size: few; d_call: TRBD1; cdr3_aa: CASTDPGTGIHGGELFF; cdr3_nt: TGCGCCAGCACGGACCCCGGGACAGGGATCCATGGCGGGGAGCTGTTTTTT
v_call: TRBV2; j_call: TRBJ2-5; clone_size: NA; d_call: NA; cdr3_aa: CASREDQRETQYF; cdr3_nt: TGTGCCAGCAGAGAGGACCAACGCGAGACCCAGTACTTC
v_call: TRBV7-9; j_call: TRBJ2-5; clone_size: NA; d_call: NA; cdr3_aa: CASRGWAEQETQYF; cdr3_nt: TGTGCCAGCAGAGGGTGGGCCGAACAAGAGACCCAGTACTTC
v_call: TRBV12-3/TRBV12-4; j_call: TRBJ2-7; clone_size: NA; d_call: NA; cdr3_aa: CASSQILTRSEEQYF; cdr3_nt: TGTGCCAGCAGCCAAATCTTAACTAGGAGTGAAGAGCAGTACTTC
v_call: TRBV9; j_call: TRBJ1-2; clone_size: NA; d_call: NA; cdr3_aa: CASSESGTNYVYTF; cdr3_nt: TGCGCCAGCAGTGAGTCGGGAACCAACTATGTCTACACCTTC
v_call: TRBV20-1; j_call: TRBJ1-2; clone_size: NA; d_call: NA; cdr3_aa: CSAPTGTGPNYGYTF; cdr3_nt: TGCAGTGCGCCTACAGGGACGGGCCCGAACTATGGCTACACCTTC
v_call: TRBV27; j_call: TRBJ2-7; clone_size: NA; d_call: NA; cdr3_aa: CASSYPERVVTYEQYF; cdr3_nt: TGTGCCAGCAGTTACCCTGAAAGAGTAGTAACCTACGAGCAGTACTTC
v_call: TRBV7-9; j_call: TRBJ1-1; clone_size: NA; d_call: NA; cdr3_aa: CASSLTRAVTEAFF; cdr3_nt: TGTGCCAGCAGTTTAACTAGGGCGGTCACTGAAGCTTTCTTT
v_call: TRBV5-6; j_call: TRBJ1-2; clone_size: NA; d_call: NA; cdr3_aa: CASSWTGYTF; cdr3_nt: TGTGCCAGCAGCTGGACAGGCTACACCTTC
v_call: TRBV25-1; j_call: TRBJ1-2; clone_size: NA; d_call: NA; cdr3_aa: CASSRGAGNQTMAILDYGYTF; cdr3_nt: TGTGCCAGCAGTCGAGGGGCAGGAAACCAGACTATGGCTATCTTAGACTATGGCTACACCTTC
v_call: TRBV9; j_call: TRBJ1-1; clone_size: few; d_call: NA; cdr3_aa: CASSPRGSEAFF; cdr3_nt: TGTGCCAGCAGCCCTCGGGGGAGTGAAGCTTTCTTT
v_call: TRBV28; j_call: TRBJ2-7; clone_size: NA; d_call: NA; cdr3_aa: CASSSFAAGGAEQYF; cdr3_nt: TGTGCCAGCAGTTCCTTCGCGGCCGGGGGAGCCGAGCAGTACTTC
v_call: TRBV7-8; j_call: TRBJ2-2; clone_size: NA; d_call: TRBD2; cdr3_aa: CASSLLAGTGELFF; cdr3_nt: TGTGCCAGCAGCTTGTTAGCGGGAACCGGGGAGCTGTTTTTT
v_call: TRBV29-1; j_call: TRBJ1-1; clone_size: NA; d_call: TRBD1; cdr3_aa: CSVAGGGAGRHTEAFF; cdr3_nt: TGCAGCGTAGCAGGGGGGGGAGCAGGGAGACACACTGAAGCTTTCTTT
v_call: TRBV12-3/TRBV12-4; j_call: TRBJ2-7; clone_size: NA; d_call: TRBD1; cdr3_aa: CASSEGPGQGEQYF; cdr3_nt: TGTGCCAGCAGTGAAGGGCCGGGACAGGGCGAGCAGTACTTC
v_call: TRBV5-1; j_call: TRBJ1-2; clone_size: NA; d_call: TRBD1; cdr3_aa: CASSSTTGGRTLYGYTF; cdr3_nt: TGCGCCAGCAGCTCGACGACAGGGGGCCGGACCCTTTATGGCTACACCTTC
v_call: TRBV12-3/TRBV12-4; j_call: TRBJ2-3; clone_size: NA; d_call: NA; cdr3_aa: CASSSPYADTQYF; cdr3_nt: TGTGCCAGCAGTTCCCCCTATGCGGATACGCAGTATTTT
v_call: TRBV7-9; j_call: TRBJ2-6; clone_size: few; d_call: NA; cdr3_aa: CALPRGLDSGANVLTF; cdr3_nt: TGTGCCTTACCGCGGGGGCTTGACTCTGGGGCCAACGTCCTGACTTTC
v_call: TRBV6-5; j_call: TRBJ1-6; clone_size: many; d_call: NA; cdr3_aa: CASSYRVSSPLHF; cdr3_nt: TGTGCCAGCAGTTACCGCGTCAGTTCACCCCTCCACTTT
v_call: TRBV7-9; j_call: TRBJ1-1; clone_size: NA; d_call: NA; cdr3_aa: CASSTGLRNTEAFF; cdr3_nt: TGTGCCAGCAGCACCGGACTCAGGAACACTGAAGCTTTCTTT
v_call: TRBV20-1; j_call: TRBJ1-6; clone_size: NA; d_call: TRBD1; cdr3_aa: CSARSGGAYNSPLHF; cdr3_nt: TGCAGTGCTAGATCAGGGGGAGCCTATAATTCACCCCTCCACTTT
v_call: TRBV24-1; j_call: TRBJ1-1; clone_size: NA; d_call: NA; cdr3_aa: CATSDNGTPNTEAFF; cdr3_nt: TGTGCCACCAGTGATAATGGGACACCGAACACTGAAGCTTTCTTT
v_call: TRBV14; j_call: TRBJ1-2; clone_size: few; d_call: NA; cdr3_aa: CASSQVGRDNLYYGYTF; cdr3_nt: TGTGCCAGCAGCCAAGTAGGACGGGACAACTTATACTATGGCTACACCTTC
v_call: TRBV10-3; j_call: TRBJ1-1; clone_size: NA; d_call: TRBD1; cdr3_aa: CATSRDRAVKTDTEAFF; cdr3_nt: TGTGCCACCAGCAGAGACAGGGCTGTAAAGACGGACACTGAAGCTTTCTTT
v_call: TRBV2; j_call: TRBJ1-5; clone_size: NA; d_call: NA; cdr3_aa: CASSLEGTGLARKPQHF; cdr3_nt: TGTGCCAGCAGTCTGGAAGGGACGGGATTAGCGAGGAAGCCCCAGCATTTT
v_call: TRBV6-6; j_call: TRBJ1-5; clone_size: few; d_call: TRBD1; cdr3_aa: CASSSPGQGAYF; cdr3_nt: TGTGCCAGCAGTTCGCCGGGACAGGGGGCATATTTT
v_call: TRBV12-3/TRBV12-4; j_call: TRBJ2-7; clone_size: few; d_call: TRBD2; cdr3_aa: CASSSTSGNHEQYF; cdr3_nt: TGTGCCAGCAGTTCGACTAGCGGGAACCACGAGCAGTACTTC
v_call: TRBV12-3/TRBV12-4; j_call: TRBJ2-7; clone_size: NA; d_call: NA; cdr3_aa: CASSQNGGPLEEQYF; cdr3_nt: TGTGCCAGCAGCCAGAACGGGGGGCCTCTGGAGGAGCAGTACTTC
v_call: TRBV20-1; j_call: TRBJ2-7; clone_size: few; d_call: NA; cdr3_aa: CSARERTKPYEQYF; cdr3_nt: TGCAGTGCTAGAGAGCGGACAAAACCCTACGAGCAGTACTTC
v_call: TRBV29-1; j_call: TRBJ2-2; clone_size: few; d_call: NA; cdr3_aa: CSGTGLDTGELFF; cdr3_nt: TGCAGCGGCACAGGGCTCGACACCGGGGAGCTGTTTTTT
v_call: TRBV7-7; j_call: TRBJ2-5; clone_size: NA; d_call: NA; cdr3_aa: CASSFGSRQEAQYF; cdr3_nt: TGTGCTAGCAGCTTTGGTTCGAGACAAGAGGCCCAGTACTTC
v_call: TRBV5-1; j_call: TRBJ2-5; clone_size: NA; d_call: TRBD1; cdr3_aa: CASSWGQAPQETQYF; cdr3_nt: TGCGCCAGCAGCTGGGGACAGGCGCCCCAAGAGACCCAGTACTTC
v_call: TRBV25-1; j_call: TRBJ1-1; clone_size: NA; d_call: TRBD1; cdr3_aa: CASSVQGLGSTEAFF; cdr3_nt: TGTGCCAGCAGTGTACAGGGGCTAGGCTCCACTGAAGCTTTCTTT